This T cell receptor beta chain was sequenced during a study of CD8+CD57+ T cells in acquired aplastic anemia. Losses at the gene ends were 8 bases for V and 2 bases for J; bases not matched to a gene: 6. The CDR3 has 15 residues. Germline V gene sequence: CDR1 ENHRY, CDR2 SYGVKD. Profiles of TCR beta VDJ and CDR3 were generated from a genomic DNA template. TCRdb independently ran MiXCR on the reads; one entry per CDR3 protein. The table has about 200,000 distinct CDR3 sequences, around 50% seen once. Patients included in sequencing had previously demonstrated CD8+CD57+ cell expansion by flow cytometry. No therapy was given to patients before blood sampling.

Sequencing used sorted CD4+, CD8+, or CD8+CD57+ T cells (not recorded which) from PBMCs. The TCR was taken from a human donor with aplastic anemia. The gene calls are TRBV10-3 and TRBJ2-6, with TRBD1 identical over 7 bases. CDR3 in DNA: TGTGCCATCGGGACAGCCGCCGCTGGGGCCAACGTCCTGACTTTC. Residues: CAIGTAAAGANVLTF.